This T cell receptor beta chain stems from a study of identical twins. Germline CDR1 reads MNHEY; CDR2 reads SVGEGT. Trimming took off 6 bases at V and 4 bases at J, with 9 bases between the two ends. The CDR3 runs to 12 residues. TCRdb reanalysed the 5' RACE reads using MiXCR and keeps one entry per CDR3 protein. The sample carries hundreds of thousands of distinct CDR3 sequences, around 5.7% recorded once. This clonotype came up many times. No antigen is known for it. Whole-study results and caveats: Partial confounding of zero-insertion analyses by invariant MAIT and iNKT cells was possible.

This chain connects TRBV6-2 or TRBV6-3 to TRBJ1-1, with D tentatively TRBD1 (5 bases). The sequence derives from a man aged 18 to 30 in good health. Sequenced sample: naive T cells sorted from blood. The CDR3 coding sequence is TGTGCCAGCAGACCGGGGCGCACTGAAGCTTTCTTT. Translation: CASRPGRTEAFF.